The clone carrying this TCR beta chain turned up a few times. Its specificity is unknown. This CDR3 is built from 17 residues. Germline CDR1 SGHDT, CDR2 YYEEEE. V was shortened by 0 bases and J by 5 bases, with 20 bases between the two germline ends. The sample belongs to a study of T cell responses to AZD1222 COVID-19 vaccine. Study context: Doses given second, at about 4 or about 12 weeks, were pooled.

Data came from immunoSEQ multiplex PCR; TCRdb stores just in-frame clones and leaves some out. The table records 100,000 to 150,000 clones, over 75% of them present only once. Study conclusions and caveats: Elevations in Spike-specific TCR breadth and depth followed administration of two AZD1222 doses. Baseline serostatus was positive in only a handful of AZD1222 recipients. Nearly half of spike-specific TCRs reportedly target variant regions that are unmutated in the B.1.351 and B.1.1.7 variants.

The gene calls are TRBV5-6 and TRBJ1-1; no clear D. The TCR was taken from an adult in good health. Sequenced here: peripheral blood, sampled on day 0 of AZD1222 vaccination. The CDR3 here is CASSLAAQALQSTEAFF. The DNA for the CDR3 is TGTGCCAGCAGCTTGGCCGCTCAGGCCCTACAGTCGACTGAAGCTTTCTTT. The whole variable domain, filled in from reference TRBV5-6 and TRBJ1-1, reads DAGVTQSPTHLIKTRGQQVTLRCSPKSGHDTVSWYQQALGQGPQFIFQYYEEEERQRGNFPDRFSGHQFPNYSSELNVNALLLGDSALYLCASSLAAQALQSTEAFFGQGTRLTVV.